The 9 T cell receptor beta chains listed next were all sequenced from one sample in a study of T cell responses to AZD1222 COVID-19 vaccine. TCRdb keeps only in-frame clones here, not all; method: immunoSEQ multiplex PCR. The sample contains about 99,000 clones, 70% to 90% of which appear only once. The material sequenced was peripheral blood, taken on day 0 of AZD1222 vaccination. These receptor sequences come from an adult in good health.

About this clone itself: Since the CDR3 does not end with the conserved phenylalanine or tryptophan, this likely comes from a read error. This chain uses TRBV3-1 (or the pseudogene TRBV3-2) with TRBJ1-6; D call uncertain. V was trimmed by 0 bases and J by 3 bases, leaving 9 bases between them. CDR3 length equals 16 residues. Germline loops: CDR1 LGHDT, CDR2 YNNKEL (reference sequence). CDR3 residues: CASSQDKGGYNSPLHL. The DNA for the CDR3 is TGTGCCAGCAGCCAAGATAAGGGAGGCTATAATTCACCCCTCCACCTT.

This chain uses TRBV14 with TRBJ2-2, with TRBD1 matching over 8 bases. The CDR3 is 18 residues long. V gave up 4 bases and J gave up 1 base; unmatched junction bases: 11. The germline gives CDR1 SGHDN, CDR2 FVKESK. This chain's CDR3 is CASSPTLYRGKNTGELFF. For the CDR3, the DNA is TGTGCCAGCAGCCCCACCCTTTACAGGGGGAAGAACACCGGGGAGCTGTTTTTT.

The V call is TRBV27, the J call TRBJ1-5; the D gene is possibly TRBD1 (5 bases). Per the germline V gene, CDR1 is MNHEY and CDR2 is SMNVEV (reference sequence). There are 15 residues in the CDR3. V lost 2 bases, J lost 4 bases, and 12 bases lay in between. CDR3 sequence reads: CASSLTGGFNQPQHF. CDR3 sequence (DNA): TGTGCCAGCAGTTTAACCGGGGGGTTTAATCAGCCCCAGCATTTT.

This clone was observed once. CDR3 DNA sequence: TGTGCCAGCAGCCTGAGACAGAGCACTGAAGCTTTCTTT. It codes for CASSLRQSTEAFF. The V call is TRBV14, the J call TRBJ1-1, with D tentatively TRBD1 (5 bases). Germline V gene lookup returns CDR1 SGHDN and CDR2 FVKESK. The CDR3 runs 13 residues. V lost 4 bases and J 4 bases, leaving 10 bases between the germline ends.

This clone has just a few counts. The CDR3 DNA is TGTGCCAGCAGCCAAGAGTTCATGCAGGGCTCCGAGCAGTACTTC. It encodes CASSQEFMQGSEQYF. The V call is TRBV4-2, the J call TRBJ2-7, with TRBD1 as a possible D gene (5 bases). CDR1 is LGHNA, CDR2 YNFKEQ, per germline. The V and J ends lost 0 bases and 6 bases respectively, with 15 bases between them. The CDR3 extends over 15 amino acids.

This chain links TRBV5-1 with TRBJ2-3; weak D call: TRBD2 (5 bases). This CDR3 comprises 14 residues. The germline V and J ends were trimmed by 0 bases and 6 bases, with 11 bases remaining between them. The germline V gene has CDR1 SGHRS and CDR2 YFSETQ. The CDR3 here is CASSLDGVEDTQYF. DNA of the CDR3: TGCGCCAGCAGCTTGGACGGGGTGGAGGATACGCAGTATTTT.

This sequence joins TRBV30 and TRBJ1-2, with D possibly matching TRBD1 (6 bases). From germline, CDR1 is GTSNPN and CDR2 SVGIG (reference sequence). CDR3 length: 13 residues. V shed 5 bases and J shed 1 base, with 11 bases lying between them. The CDR3 is CAWWTEDNYGYTF. DNA of the CDR3: TGTGCCTGGTGGACAGAAGATAACTATGGCTACACCTTC.

The chain links TRBV5-1 to TRBJ2-3; D might be TRBD1 or TRBD2, each matching 6 bases. The CDR3 sequence is 17 residues long. CDR1 is SGHRS and CDR2 is YFSETQ in the germline V gene. Trimming removed 5 bases from V and 6 bases from J, with 25 bases in between. The CDR3 DNA reads TGCGCCAGCAGTCCTATGGTGGGGGCACCTGGGACTGATACGCAGTATTTT. This encodes CASSPMVGAPGTDTQYF. The full variable domain, completed using reference TRBV5-1 and TRBJ2-3, is KAGVTQTPRYLIKTRGQQVTLSCSPISGHRSVSWYQQTPGQGLQFLFEYFSETQRNKGNFPGRFSGRQFSNSRSEMNVSTLELGDSALYLCASSPMVGAPGTDTQYFGPGTRLTVL.

This sequence joins TRBV24-1 and TRBJ1-1, with 9 bases aligning to TRBD1. This CDR3 has 15 residues. CDR1 is KGHDR, CDR2 SFDVKD, per germline. With V trimmed by 0 bases and J by 5 bases, 3 bases remained unmatched. The DNA for the CDR3 is TGTGCCACCAGTGATTTGCGACAGGGGGGGACTGAAGCTTTCTTT. Protein: CATSDLRQGGTEAFF.